A selection of T cell receptor beta chains follows, all from one sample in a study of beta chain features in type 1 diabetes. The repertoire was sequenced with immunoSEQ multiplex PCR; TCRdb's copy has only in-frame clones and lacks some. The sample lists approximately 600,000 clones, over 10% occurring once. What was sequenced was naive CD4+ T cells from blood. Every receptor here comes from a man between 25 and 39 years old with type 1 diabetes. Both conserved end residues are part of each CDR3. Fields, in order: V gene, clone size, J gene, D gene, CDR3 protein, CDR3 DNA. The D gene is left open where the match is weak. Rows give clone size only sometimes, using once, few, many, or a class for an expanded clone.

>TRBV29-1|-|TRBJ1-2|-
CSAQENYGYTF
TGCAGCGCACAGGAGAACTATGGCTACACCTTC
>TRBV18|-|TRBJ1-5|-
CASSPLSATRSQHF
TGTGCCAGCTCACCTTTATCCGCGACGAGGTCCCAGCATTTT
>TRBV5-4|few|TRBJ1-2|TRBD1
CASSSDRGLDYGYTF
TGTGCCAGCAGTTCTGACAGGGGGCTCGACTATGGCTACACCTTC
>TRBV28|-|TRBJ1-2|-
CATMLSGYTF
TGTGCCACTATGCTCTCGGGCTACACCTTC
>TRBV19|few|TRBJ1-5|-
CASSSWGDGNQPQHF
TGTGCCAGTAGTAGCTGGGGGGACGGCAATCAGCCCCAGCATTTT
>TRBV19|few|TRBJ2-3|-
CASNRFPTDTQYF
TGTGCCAGTAATAGGTTTCCCACAGATACGCAGTATTTT
>TRBV4-2|few|TRBJ1-2|-
CASSQVQRPYGYTF
TGTGCCAGCAGCCAAGTACAGAGACCCTATGGCTACACCTTC
>TRBV14|-|TRBJ1-6|-
CASSQVAGAKGSYNSPLHF
TGTGCCAGCAGCCAAGTGGCGGGGGCGAAAGGCTCCTATAATTCACCCCTCCACTTT
>TRBV10-2|-|TRBJ2-1|-
CASSVADNEQFF
TGCGCCAGCAGTGTGGCGGACAATGAGCAGTTCTTC
>TRBV9|few|TRBJ1-2|-
CASSVELQGRGYTF
TGTGCCAGCAGCGTGGAACTTCAGGGACGCGGCTACACCTTC
>TRBV6-4|-|TRBJ1-2|-
CASSEDQGIGGYTF
TGTGCCAGCAGTGAGGATCAGGGGATTGGTGGCTACACCTTC
>TRBV11-2|-|TRBJ2-1|TRBD2
CASSRSISGGYNEQFF
TGTGCCAGCAGCCGAAGTATCAGCGGGGGCTACAATGAGCAGTTCTTC
>TRBV5-1|-|TRBJ2-7|-
CASSSTSRDEQYF
TGCGCCAGCAGCTCCACTTCTCGGGACGAGCAGTACTTC
>TRBV7-3|-|TRBJ2-1|TRBD1
CASSYDRGNEQFF
TGTGCCAGCAGCTATGACAGGGGCAATGAGCAGTTCTTC
>TRBV7-9|few|TRBJ1-5|TRBD1
CASSSDRGHQPQHF
TGTGCCAGCAGCTCCGACAGGGGACATCAGCCCCAGCATTTT
>TRBV28|-|TRBJ2-5|-
CASSLDTGQETQYF
TGTGCCAGCAGTTTAGATACGGGCCAAGAGACCCAGTACTTC
>TRBV4-1|few|TRBJ1-3|-
CASSQDAGVGNTIYF
TGCGCCAGCAGCCAAGACGCCGGAGTAGGAAACACCATATATTTT
>TRBV2|-|TRBJ1-4|-
CGTHAGLREKLFF
TGTGGTACGCACGCAGGGCTAAGGGAAAAACTGTTTTTT
>TRBV9|few|TRBJ2-3|TRBD1
CASSVVAGQGPWDTQYF
TGTGCCAGCAGCGTAGTAGCAGGACAGGGGCCCTGGGATACGCAGTATTTT
>TRBV5-4|-|TRBJ1-1|-
CASSSLGGSNTEAFF
TGTGCCAGCAGCTCCTTAGGGGGATCAAACACTGAAGCTTTCTTT
>TRBV5-1|-|TRBJ1-1|-
CASSATGNTEAFF
TGCGCCAGCAGCGCGACAGGGAACACTGAAGCTTTCTTT
>TRBV28|few|TRBJ1-2|-
CASSLGGPSLYGYTF
TGTGCCAGCAGTTTAGGGGGCCCTTCCCTCTATGGCTACACCTTC
>TRBV2|-|TRBJ2-3|-
CAIQSADTQYF
TGTGCCATCCAGTCGGCAGATACGCAGTATTTT
>TRBV6-5|-|TRBJ1-6|-
CASSYVGFQSPLHF
TGTGCCAGCAGTTACGTAGGGTTTCAATCACCCCTCCACTTT
>TRBV7-9|few|TRBJ2-2|TRBD1
CASNLQGTGELFF
TGTGCCAGCAACCTACAGGGGACCGGGGAGCTGTTTTTT
>TRBV5-1|few|TRBJ1-5|-
CASSLGQMDQPQHF
TGCGCCAGCAGCTTGGGCCAGATGGATCAGCCCCAGCATTTT
>TRBV12-5|few|TRBJ2-5|-
CASGLGTGTQYF
TGTGCTAGTGGTTTGGGCACGGGGACCCAGTACTTC
>TRBV2|-|TRBJ2-3|-
CASTDQGTAPDTQYF
TGTGCCAGCACCGATCAAGGGACTGCCCCAGATACGCAGTATTTT
>TRBV2|-|TRBJ2-1|TRBD1
CASSVRTGGNNEQFF
TGTGCCAGCAGTGTACGGACAGGGGGTAACAATGAGCAGTTCTTC
>TRBV18|few|TRBJ2-7|-
CASSPRQGSYEQYF
TGTGCCAGCTCACCCAGGCAGGGGTCCTACGAGCAGTACTTC
>TRBV11-3|few|TRBJ2-5|-
CASSLGDLQETQYF
TGTGCCAGCAGCTTAGGCGACCTCCAAGAGACCCAGTACTTC
>TRBV6-6|-|TRBJ1-2|TRBD1
CASTLRTGGNNYGYTF
TGTGCCAGCACCCTTAGGACAGGGGGCAATAACTATGGCTACACCTTC
>TRBV2|-|TRBJ1-1|-
CASSEQGSSYTEAFF
TGTGCCAGCAGTGAGCAGGGCAGTAGCTACACTGAAGCTTTCTTT
>TRBV30|few|TRBJ2-7|TRBD1
CAWSARTGLSSYEQYF
TGTGCCTGGAGTGCTCGGACAGGCCTGAGCTCCTACGAGCAGTACTTC
>TRBV7-2|few|TRBJ2-7|-
CASSVTPKPRSYEQYF
TGTGCCAGCAGCGTAACCCCCAAGCCCAGGTCCTACGAGCAGTACTTC
>TRBV5-1|few|TRBJ1-5|-
CASSIDSNQPQHF
TGCGCCAGCAGCATAGATAGCAATCAGCCCCAGCATTTT
>TRBV2|few|TRBJ1-1|-
CASRIGGYVAEAFF
TGTGCCAGCAGGATCGGAGGGTATGTTGCTGAAGCTTTCTTT
>TRBV9|few|TRBJ2-1|TRBD2
CASSVGLAGGHSIANEQFF
TGTGCCAGCAGCGTAGGGCTAGCGGGGGGGCACTCTATAGCCAATGAGCAGTTCTTC
>TRBV29-1|few|TRBJ1-1|-
CSVAHRFTNTEAFF
TGCAGCGTAGCCCACAGATTTACGAACACTGAAGCTTTCTTT
>TRBV11-3|few|TRBJ1-1|TRBD1
CASSYRGGVLNTEAFF
TGTGCCAGCAGCTACAGGGGCGGGGTGTTGAACACTGAAGCTTTCTTT
>TRBV4-2|few|TRBJ2-2|-
CASSQDLGGAGELFF
TGTGCCAGCAGCCAAGATTTGGGGGGAGCCGGGGAGCTGTTTTTT
>TRBV18|-|TRBJ1-4|-
CASSPPQGNEKLFF
TGTGCCAGCTCACCGCCCCAGGGGAATGAAAAACTGTTTTTT
>TRBV30|-|TRBJ2-7|TRBD1
CAWSVPPGGFEQYF
TGTGCCTGGAGTGTACCCCCAGGGGGATTCGAGCAGTACTTC
>TRBV21-1|few|TRBJ1-6|-
CASSSLSSPLHF
TGTGCCAGCAGCTCCCTTAGTTCACCCCTCCACTTT
>TRBV11-3|-|TRBJ1-2|-
CASSLEGYYGYTF
TGTGCCAGCAGCTTAGAGGGTTACTATGGCTACACCTTC
>TRBV6-5|few|TRBJ1-5|-
CASSSTGGSNQPQHF
TGTGCCAGCAGTTCAACAGGAGGTAGCAATCAGCCCCAGCATTTT
>TRBV14|-|TRBJ2-5|-
CASSQVGGQTQYF
TGTGCCAGCAGCCAAGTAGGTGGACAGACCCAGTACTTC
>TRBV6-5|-|TRBJ2-1|TRBD1
CASSETGQGVNEQFF
TGTGCCAGCAGCGAAACAGGGCAGGGGGTCAATGAGCAGTTCTTC
>TRBV13|-|TRBJ2-3|-
CASSSSTDTQYF
TGTGCCAGCAGCTCCAGCACAGATACGCAGTATTTT
>TRBV4-3|-|TRBJ2-1|TRBD2
CASSQPGGYNEQFF
TGCGCCAGCAGCCAACCCGGGGGGTACAATGAGCAGTTCTTC
>TRBV4-2|-|TRBJ1-2|-
CASSQDIGAGGYTF
TGTGCCAGCAGCCAAGACATAGGGGCTGGTGGCTACACCTTC
>TRBV11-3|-|TRBJ2-2|TRBD1
CASSSVGQGYTGELFF
TGTGCCAGCAGCTCGGTGGGACAGGGCTACACCGGGGAGCTGTTTTTT
>TRBV2|few|TRBJ2-2|-
CASRAGLNTGELFF
TGTGCCAGCAGGGCGGGACTCAACACCGGGGAGCTGTTTTTT
>TRBV2|few|TRBJ1-5|-
CASTLEEGQPQHF
TGTGCCAGCACCCTCGAAGAGGGTCAGCCCCAGCATTTT
>TRBV30|few|TRBJ1-2|-
CAWTRGEHGYTF
TGTGCCTGGACCCGGGGGGAGCATGGCTACACCTTC
>TRBV5-1|-|TRBJ2-3|-
CASSPGARTDTQYF
TGCGCCAGCAGCCCGGGGGCCCGCACAGATACGCAGTATTTT
>TRBV6-6|few|TRBJ1-6|-
CASSYSVRNGNSPLHF
TGTGCCAGCAGTTACTCAGTCCGGAATGGAAATTCACCCCTCCACTTT
>TRBV27|-|TRBJ2-3|-
CASSWRGSTDTQYF
TGTGCCAGCAGTTGGCGAGGGTCCACAGATACGCAGTATTTT
>TRBV9|-|TRBJ1-1|-
CASSGTGPTEAFF
TGTGCCAGCAGCGGTACAGGGCCCACTGAAGCTTTCTTT
>TRBV19|-|TRBJ2-6|TRBD1
CASSLLVPGQGTGANVLTF
TGTGCCAGTAGTCTACTAGTCCCGGGACAGGGAACCGGGGCCAACGTCCTGACTTTC